This TCR beta chain was found in a study of T cell responses to AZD1222 COVID-19 vaccine. General study points: At baseline, seropositivity was found in only a handful of AZD1222 recipients.

This table comes from immunoSEQ multiplex PCR, and its TCRdb copy is limited to in-frame clones, with some not included. The sample lists 100,000 to 150,000 clones, around 84% seen once, with 9% to 15% in the top ten. CDR3 length: 15 amino acids. V lost 8 bases and J lost 5; bases outside the gene matches: 4. The germline V gene encodes CDR1 SNHLY and CDR2 FYNNEI. To note about this clone: Its antigen is still unknown.

The clonotype was recovered from an adult in good health. The V gene is TRBV2, the J gene TRBJ2-6, with TRBD2 identical over 12 bases. This material consisted of peripheral blood, taken on day 0 of AZD1222 vaccination. CDR3 nucleotides: TGTGCCAGCGCGACTAGCGGGAGTAGGGCCAACGTCCTGACTTTC. It yields the protein CASATSGSRANVLTF.